These 21 T cell receptor beta chains originate from one sample sequenced in a study of CD8+ T cells in alopecia areata. RNA was extracted and reverse transcribed into cDNA as the sequencing template. Clones were sequenced by immunoSEQ multiplex PCR, and TCRdb holds only the in-frame ones, with some missing. Counted here are about 270,000 clones, roughly 63% occurring once; the ten biggest clones make up around 0.84%. Treatment of the sample: oral pan-JAK inhibitor, 5-10 mg twice daily. The material sequenced was CD4+ T cells sorted from blood, taken at week 52, from a patient treated with tofacitinib. The receptors were sampled from a human donor with alopecia areata.

The chain employs TRBV14 and TRBJ2-7, with D perhaps TRBD1 (6 bases). The V end lost 1 base, the J end lost 6 bases, and 10 bases lay between the germline ends. Germline V gene data show CDR1 as SGHDN and CDR2 as FVKESK. The CDR3 length is 13 residues. CDR3 nucleotides: TGTGCCAGCAGCCAAGTCAGGGGCAGCGAGCAGTACTTC. The encoded protein is CASSQVRGSEQYF.

The sample holds a few counts of this clone. The chain employs TRBV30 and TRBJ1-1; D remains unclear. CDR3 length: 13 amino acids. Germline V gene sequence: CDR1 GTSNPN, CDR2 SVGIG (reference sequence). Trimming removed 0 bases at V and 6 bases at J, with 11 bases between. The CDR3 sequence is CAWSVRVSSEAFF. Written as DNA, the CDR3 is TGTGCCTGGAGTGTACGCGTCAGCTCTGAAGCTTTCTTT.

J is TRBJ1-2 and V is TRBV19; D is ambiguous. V gave up 6 bases and J gave up 4 bases, with 21 bases separating them. Germline loops: CDR1 LNHDA, CDR2 SQIVND (reference sequence). The CDR3 runs to 16 residues. CDR3 amino acids: CASRSHTSVASYGYTF. Here the CDR3 DNA reads TGTGCCAGTAGATCGCACACATCGGTTGCGTCCTATGGCTACACCTTC. Based on the CDR3 plus reference TRBV19 and TRBJ1-2, the full variable domain is DGGITQSPKYLFRKEGQNVTLSCEQNLNHDAMYWYRQDPGQGLRLIYYSQIVNDFQKGDIAEGYSVSREKKESFPLTVTSAQKNPTAFYLCASRSHTSVASYGYTFGSGTRLTVV.

The V and J genes are TRBV30 and TRBJ1-6; D possibly corresponds to TRBD1 (6 bases). This CDR3 spans 15 amino acids. The germline gives CDR1 GTSNPN, CDR2 SVGIG (reference sequence). Trimming took 4 bases from V and 10 from J, leaving 20 bases between them. CDR3 in amino acids: CAWTISGRGTSPLHF. The CDR3 nucleotides are TGTGCCTGGACGATTTCGGGGAGGGGGACCTCACCCCTCCACTTT.

The chain combines TRBV29-1 with TRBJ1-2; tentatively, D is TRBD1 (6 bases). CDR1 and CDR2 (germline): SQVTM, ANQGSEA. The CDR3 consists of 13 residues. V was trimmed by 4 bases and J by 2 bases, leaving 11 bases between them. DNA for the CDR3: TGCAGCGTTGGGGCAGGGGTAAACTATGGCTACACCTTC. This translates into CSVGAGVNYGYTF.

This clone was seen a handful of times. The gene calls are TRBV29-1 and TRBJ2-3, with 7 bases fitting TRBD1. V lost 7 bases to trimming and J lost 2 bases; unmatched junction nucleotides: 6. The CDR3 has 13 residues. Germline V gives CDR1 SQVTM, CDR2 ANQGSEA. CDR3 DNA sequence: TGCAGCGCCGGGGACAGACTCACAGATACGCAGTATTTT. Translated: CSAGDRLTDTQYF.

This clone has a single count. The CDR3 sequence is CAWSVRLQETQYF. The CDR3 bases are TGTGCCTGGAGTGTACGGCTACAAGAGACCCAGTACTTC. The V gene is TRBV30, the J gene TRBJ2-5; unclear D gene. Trimming took 0 bases from V and 2 from J, leaving 7 bases between them. This CDR3 has 13 amino acids. The germline gives CDR1 GTSNPN, CDR2 SVGIG (reference sequence).

The chain is built from TRBV30 and TRBJ2-6; 7 bases fit TRBD1. The CDR3 loop spans 15 amino acids. V trimming: 6 bases; J trimming: 1 base; junction bases outside the gene matches: 6. Germline CDR1 is GTSNPN and CDR2 is SVGIG (reference sequence). The CDR3 here is CACNPGGSGANVLTF. For the CDR3, the DNA is TGTGCCTGTAACCCAGGGGGTTCTGGGGCCAACGTCCTGACTTTC. The full variable domain, with the rest looked up from reference TRBV30 and TRBJ2-6, is SQTIHQWPATLVQPVGSPLSLECTVEGTSNPNLYWYRQAAGRGLQLLFYSVGIGQISSEVPQNLSASRPQDRQFILSSKKLLLSDSGFYLCACNPGGSGANVLTFGAGSRLTVL.

The chain has TRBV5-4 and TRBJ2-5; weak D call: TRBD2 (5 bases). Germline V lookup: CDR1 SGHNT, CDR2 YYREEE (reference sequence). Between the trimmed V and J ends, which lost 4 bases and 0 bases, there was a span of 10 bases. The CDR3 length is 14 residues. CDR3 bases: TGTGCCAGCAGCCCGCGGGCTTACCAAGAGACCCAGTACTTC. As protein: CASSPRAYQETQYF.

This chain joins TRBV5-6 and TRBJ2-3; D may be TRBD2 (5 bases). There are 16 residues in the CDR3. V was pared by 0 bases and J by 0 bases, with 11 bases between. Germline CDR1 reads SGHDT; CDR2 reads YYEEEE. The CDR3 sequence is CASSLGSGTSTDTQYF. CDR3 nucleotides: TGTGCCAGCAGCTTGGGGAGCGGTACTAGCACAGATACGCAGTATTTT.

The rearrangement joins TRBV29-1 to TRBJ2-5; D not certain. Trimming removed 4 bases at V and 2 bases at J, with 11 bases between. The CDR3 covers 13 residues. CDR1 SQVTM and CDR2 ANQGSEA come from the germline V gene. The CDR3 sequence is CSVAEVAQETQYF. CDR3 nucleotide sequence: TGCAGCGTTGCCGAGGTCGCTCAAGAGACCCAGTACTTC.

This clone was observed a single time. The V call is TRBV30, the J call TRBJ1-6, with D maybe TRBD1 (5 bases). CDR3 size: 15 residues. Germline V gene lookup returns CDR1 GTSNPN and CDR2 SVGIG (reference sequence). Trimming shortened V by 0 bases and J by 7 bases, and 13 bases separated the two germline ends. The CDR3 spells CAWSVLEGRNSPLHF. The CDR3 DNA follows: TGTGCCTGGAGTGTACTGGAGGGGCGAAATTCACCCCTCCACTTT.

The gene calls are TRBV4-2 and TRBJ2-6; D ambiguous. This CDR3 contains 15 residues. The V end was cut by 1 base, the J end by 6 bases, with 10 bases between. Germline lookup yields CDR1 LGHNA and CDR2 YNFKEQ. CDR3 sequence (DNA): TGTGCCAGCAGCCAAGTGGCAGCCGAGGCCAACGTCCTGACTTTC. Amino acids: CASSQVAAEANVLTF.

V usage is TRBV5-1 and J usage is TRBJ2-5, with TRBD1 matching over 10 bases. With V trimmed by 4 bases and J by 10 bases, 13 bases remained unmatched. Germline CDR1 and CDR2: SGHRS and YFSETQ. This CDR3 region has 15 residues. CDR3 in amino acids: CASSTSGTGDRSQYF. The CDR3 nucleotides are TGCGCCAGCAGCACGTCCGGGACAGGGGATAGGAGCCAGTACTTC.

Remarks on this clone: The same CDR3 can be traced to other DNA sequences in this sample. V and J are TRBV5-1 and TRBJ2-2; D is undetermined. The CDR3 sequence is 14 residues long. CDR1 SGHRS and CDR2 YFSETQ come from the germline V gene. V was cut by 1 base and J by 2 bases, with 6 bases left in between. The CDR3 nucleotides are TGCGCCAGCAGCTTGCTGGCTAACACCGGGGAGCTGTTTTTT. Translation gives CASSLLANTGELFF.

J is TRBJ2-7 and V is TRBV29-1; TRBD1 matches 7 bases. This CDR3 has 13 residues. CDR1 and CDR2 (germline): SQVTM, ANQGSEA. The junction had 2 bases not matched to a gene; V was cut back by 2 bases and J by 1 base. The chain's CDR3 is CSVEKTGSYEQYF. The CDR3 region has the DNA TGCAGCGTTGAAAAGACAGGGTCCTACGAGCAGTACTTC.

This chain connects TRBV5-1 to TRBJ1-2; 9 bases are a match to TRBD1. CDR3 length equals 15 residues. V was clipped by 3 bases and J by 6 bases; unmatched bases: 9. Looked up from germline, CDR1 is SGHRS and CDR2 is YFSETQ. CDR3 in amino acids: CASSSGTGSFHGYTF. CDR3 sequence (DNA): TGCGCCAGCAGCTCCGGGACAGGGTCTTTCCATGGCTACACCTTC.

The V and J genes are TRBV2 and TRBJ2-2, with 7 nucleotides matching TRBD2. V lost 1 base to trimming and J lost 7 bases; unmatched junction nucleotides: 3. Germline CDR1 SNHLY, CDR2 FYNNEI. CDR3 length: 14 amino acids. Written as DNA, the CDR3 is TGTGCCAGCAGTGAAGTGACTAGCCACGGGGAGCTGTTTTTT. This gives the protein CASSEVTSHGELFF.

The chain recombines TRBV4-3 with TRBJ2-7; no clear D gene. Per germline, CDR1 LGHNA and CDR2 YSLEER. This CDR3 is built from 15 residues. V was trimmed by 1 base and J by 6 bases, leaving 16 bases between them. Here the CDR3 DNA reads TGCGCCAGCAGCCAAGGGACGTCCGGCTCTCTCGAGCAGTACTTC. It is translated as CASSQGTSGSLEQYF.

This clone was seen a single time. The chain recombines TRBV5-4 with TRBJ2-5; TRBD2 might be the D (6 bases). The germline gives CDR1 SGHNT, CDR2 YYREEE (reference sequence). The CDR3 sequence is 13 residues long. The V gene lost 4 bases and the J gene lost 4 bases, with 11 bases spanning the gap. CDR3 region: CASSMGLLETQYF. CDR3 in DNA: TGTGCCAGCAGCATGGGACTCCTAGAGACCCAGTACTTC.

V gene TRBV7-9 combines with J gene TRBJ2-5; D gene uncertain. The CDR3 contains 15 residues. Germline loops: CDR1 SEHNR, CDR2 FQNEAQ (reference sequence). The V end was cut by 1 base, the J end by 1 base, with 10 bases between. The DNA of the CDR3 is TGTGCCAGCAGCTTAGTAGGCTTCCTCCAAGAGACCCAGTACTTC. It encodes CASSLVGFLQETQYF.